One TCR beta chain is described in this entry. Antigen specificity is unknown. This sample stems from a study of beta chain features in type 1 diabetes. Study-wide findings and caveats: There was no resolution here of whether HLA type influences TCRB rearrangement. Type 1 diabetes patients had fewer VDJ junction insertions and more deletions.

Post-sort purity exceeded 95% for all sorted populations. Trimming took 3 bases from V and 3 from J, leaving 17 bases between them. The CDR3 is 15 amino acids. The germline CDR1 and CDR2 sequences are SQVTM and ANQGSEA. Expressed TCRB transcripts got sequenced, as all isolated RNA was reverse transcribed. Sequenced by immunoSEQ multiplex PCR; TCRdb stores in-frame clones only, minus some. The table lists around 430,000 clones, approximately 30% of them singletons. Sequencing was performed on naive CD4+ T cells from blood. This chain joins TRBV29-1 and TRBJ1-2, with D tentatively TRBD1 (6 bases). This TCR was recovered from a young man in good health. The CDR3 region is CSVEGRGWSDYGYTF. The CDR3 bases are TGCAGCGTTGAGGGCAGGGGATGGAGTGACTATGGCTACACCTTC.